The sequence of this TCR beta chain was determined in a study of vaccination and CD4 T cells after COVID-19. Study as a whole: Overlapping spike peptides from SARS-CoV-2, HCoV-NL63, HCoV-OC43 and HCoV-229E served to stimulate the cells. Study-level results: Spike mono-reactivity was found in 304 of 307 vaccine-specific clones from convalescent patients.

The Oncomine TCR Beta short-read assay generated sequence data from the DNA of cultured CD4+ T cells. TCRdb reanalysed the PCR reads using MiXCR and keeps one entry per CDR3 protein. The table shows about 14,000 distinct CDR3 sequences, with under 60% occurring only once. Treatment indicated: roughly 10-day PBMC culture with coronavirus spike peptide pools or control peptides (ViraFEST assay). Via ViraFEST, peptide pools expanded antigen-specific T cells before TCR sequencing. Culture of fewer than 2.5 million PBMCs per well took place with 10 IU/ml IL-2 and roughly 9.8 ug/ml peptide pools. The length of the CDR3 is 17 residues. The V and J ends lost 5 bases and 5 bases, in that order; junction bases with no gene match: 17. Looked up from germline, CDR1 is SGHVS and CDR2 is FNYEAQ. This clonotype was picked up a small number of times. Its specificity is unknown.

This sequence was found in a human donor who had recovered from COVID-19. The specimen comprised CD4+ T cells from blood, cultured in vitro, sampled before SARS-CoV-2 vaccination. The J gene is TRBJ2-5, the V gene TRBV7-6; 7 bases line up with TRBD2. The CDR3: CASSPQIAGRAAETQYF. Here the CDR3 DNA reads TGTGCCAGCAGCCCTCAAATTGCGGGGAGGGCAGCGGAGACCCAGTACTTC.